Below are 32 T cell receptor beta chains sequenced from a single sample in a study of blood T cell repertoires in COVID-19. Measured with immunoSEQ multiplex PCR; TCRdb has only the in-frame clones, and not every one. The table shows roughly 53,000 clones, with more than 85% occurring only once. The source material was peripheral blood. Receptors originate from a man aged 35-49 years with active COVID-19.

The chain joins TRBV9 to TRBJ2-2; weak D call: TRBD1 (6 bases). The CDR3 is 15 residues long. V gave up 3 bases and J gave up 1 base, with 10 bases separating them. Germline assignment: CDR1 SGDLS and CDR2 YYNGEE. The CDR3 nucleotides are TGTGCCAGCAGCGCCGGACAGATGAACACCGGGGAGCTGTTTTTT. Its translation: CASSAGQMNTGELFF. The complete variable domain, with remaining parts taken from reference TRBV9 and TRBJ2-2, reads DSGVTQTPKHLITATGQRVTLRCSPRSGDLSVYWYQQSLDQGLQFLIQYYNGEERAKGNILERFSAQQFPDLHSELNLSSLELGDSALYFCASSAGQMNTGELFFGEGSRLTVL.

The CDR3 loop reads CASSLTLAGGAYEQYF. Written as DNA, the CDR3 is TGTGCCAGCAGCTTGACATTAGCGGGAGGGGCCTACGAGCAGTACTTC. V gene TRBV7-2 combines with J gene TRBJ2-7, with 11 bases identical to TRBD2. Germline V CDR1 and CDR2: SGHTA, FQGNSA. After removal of 3 bases from V and 2 bases from J, the junction contained 6 bases not matched to a gene. The CDR3 is 16 residues long.

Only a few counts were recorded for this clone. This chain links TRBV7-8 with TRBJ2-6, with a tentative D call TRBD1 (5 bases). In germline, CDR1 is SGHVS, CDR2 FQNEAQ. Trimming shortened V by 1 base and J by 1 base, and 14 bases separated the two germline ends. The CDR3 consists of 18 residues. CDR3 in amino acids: CASSLEVGDPSGANVLTF. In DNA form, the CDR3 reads TGTGCCAGCAGCTTAGAAGTAGGGGATCCGTCTGGGGCCAACGTCCTGACTTTC.

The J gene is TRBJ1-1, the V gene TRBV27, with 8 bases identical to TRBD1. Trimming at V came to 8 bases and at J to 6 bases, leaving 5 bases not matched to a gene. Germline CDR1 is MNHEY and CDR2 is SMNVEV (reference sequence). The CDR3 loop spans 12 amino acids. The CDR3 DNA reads TGTGCCAGCGGGACAGGAGGGGCTGAAGCTTTCTTT. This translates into CASGTGGAEAFF.

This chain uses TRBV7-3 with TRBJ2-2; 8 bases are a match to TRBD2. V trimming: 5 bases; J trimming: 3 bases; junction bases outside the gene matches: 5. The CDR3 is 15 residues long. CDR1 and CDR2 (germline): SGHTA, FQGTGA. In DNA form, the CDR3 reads TGTGCCAGCAGCAAAAGCGGGAGCTACACCGGGGAGCTGTTTTTT. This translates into CASSKSGSYTGELFF.

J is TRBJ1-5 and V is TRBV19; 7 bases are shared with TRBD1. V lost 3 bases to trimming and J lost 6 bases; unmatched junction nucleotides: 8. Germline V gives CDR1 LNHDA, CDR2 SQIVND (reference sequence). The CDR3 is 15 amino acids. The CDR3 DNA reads TGTGCCAGTAGTATTATGGTAGGGGGCGGTCAGCCCCAGCATTTT. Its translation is CASSIMVGGGQPQHF.

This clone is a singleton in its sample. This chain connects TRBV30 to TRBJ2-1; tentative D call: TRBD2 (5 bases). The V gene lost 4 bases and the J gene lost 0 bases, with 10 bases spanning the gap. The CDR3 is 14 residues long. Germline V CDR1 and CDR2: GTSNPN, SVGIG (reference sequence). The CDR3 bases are TGTGCCTGGAAGGAGGTTCCCTCCTACAATGAGCAGTTCTTC. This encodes CAWKEVPSYNEQFF.

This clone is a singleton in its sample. DNA of the CDR3: TGTGCCTGGACAGGGGACCTTTTGAACACTGAAGCTTTCTTT. This gives the protein CAWTGDLLNTEAFF. The chain joins TRBV30 to TRBJ1-1, with a tentative D call TRBD1 (6 bases). V was shortened by 4 bases and J by 0 bases, with 12 bases between the two germline ends. The CDR3 contains 14 residues. The V gene's germline CDR1 is GTSNPN and CDR2 SVGIG (reference sequence).

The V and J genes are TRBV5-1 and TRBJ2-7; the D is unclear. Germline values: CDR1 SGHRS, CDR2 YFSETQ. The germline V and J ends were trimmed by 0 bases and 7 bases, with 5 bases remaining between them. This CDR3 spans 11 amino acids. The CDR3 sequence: CASSLATEQYF. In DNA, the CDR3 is TGCGCCAGCAGCTTGGCAACAGAGCAGTACTTC. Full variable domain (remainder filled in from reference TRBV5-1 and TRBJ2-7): KAGVTQTPRYLIKTRGQQVTLSCSPISGHRSVSWYQQTPGQGLQFLFEYFSETQRNKGNFPGRFSGRQFSNSRSEMNVSTLELGDSALYLCASSLATEQYFGPGTRLTVT.

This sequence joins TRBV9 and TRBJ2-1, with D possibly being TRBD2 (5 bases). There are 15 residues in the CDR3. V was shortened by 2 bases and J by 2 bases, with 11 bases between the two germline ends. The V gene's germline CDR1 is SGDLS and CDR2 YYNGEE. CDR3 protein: CASSVKREPYNEQFF. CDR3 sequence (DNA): TGTGCCAGCAGCGTGAAACGGGAACCCTACAATGAGCAGTTCTTC. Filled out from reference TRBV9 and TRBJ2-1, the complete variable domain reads DSGVTQTPKHLITATGQRVTLRCSPRSGDLSVYWYQQSLDQGLQFLIQYYNGEERAKGNILERFSAQQFPDLHSELNLSSLELGDSALYFCASSVKREPYNEQFFGPGTRLTVL.

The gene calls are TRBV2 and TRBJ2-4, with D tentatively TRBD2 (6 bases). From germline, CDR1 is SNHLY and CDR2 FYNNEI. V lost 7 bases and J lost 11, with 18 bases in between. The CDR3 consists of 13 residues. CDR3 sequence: CASTRDSEGVQYF. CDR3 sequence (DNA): TGTGCCAGCACCCGGGACTCCGAAGGGGTTCAGTACTTC.

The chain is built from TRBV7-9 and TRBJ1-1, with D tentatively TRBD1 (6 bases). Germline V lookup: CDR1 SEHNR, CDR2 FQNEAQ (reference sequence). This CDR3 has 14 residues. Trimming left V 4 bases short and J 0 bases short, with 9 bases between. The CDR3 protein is CASSSTGMNTEAFF. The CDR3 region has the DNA TGTGCCAGCAGCTCGACAGGTATGAACACTGAAGCTTTCTTT.

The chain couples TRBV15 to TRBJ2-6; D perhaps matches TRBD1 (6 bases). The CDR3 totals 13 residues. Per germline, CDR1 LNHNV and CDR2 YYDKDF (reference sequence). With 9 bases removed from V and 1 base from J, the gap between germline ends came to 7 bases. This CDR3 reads CATRGSGANVLTF. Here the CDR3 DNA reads TGTGCCACGAGGGGGTCTGGGGCCAACGTCCTGACTTTC.

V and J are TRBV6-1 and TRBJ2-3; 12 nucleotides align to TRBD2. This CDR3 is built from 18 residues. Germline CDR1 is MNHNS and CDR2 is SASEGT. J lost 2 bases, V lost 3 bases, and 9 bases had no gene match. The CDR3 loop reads CASSDRVWTSGITDTQYF. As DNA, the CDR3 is TGTGCCAGCAGTGATCGGGTTTGGACTAGCGGGATCACAGATACGCAGTATTTT.

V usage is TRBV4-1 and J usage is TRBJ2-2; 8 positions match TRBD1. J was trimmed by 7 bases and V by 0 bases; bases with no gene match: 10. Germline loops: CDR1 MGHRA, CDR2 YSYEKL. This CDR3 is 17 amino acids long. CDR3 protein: CASSQELVAGGFGELFF. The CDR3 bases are TGCGCCAGCAGCCAAGAATTGGTAGCAGGGGGCTTCGGGGAGCTGTTTTTT.

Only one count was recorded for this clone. DNA for the CDR3: TGCGCCAGCAGCTTGTCCGGGACAGGGAACACTGAAGCTTTCTTT. Amino acid sequence: CASSLSGTGNTEAFF. The chain has TRBV5-1 and TRBJ1-1; 8 bases match TRBD1. The CDR3 consists of 15 residues. Germline values: CDR1 SGHRS, CDR2 YFSETQ. V dropped 1 base and J dropped 1; count of bases not matched to a gene: 3.

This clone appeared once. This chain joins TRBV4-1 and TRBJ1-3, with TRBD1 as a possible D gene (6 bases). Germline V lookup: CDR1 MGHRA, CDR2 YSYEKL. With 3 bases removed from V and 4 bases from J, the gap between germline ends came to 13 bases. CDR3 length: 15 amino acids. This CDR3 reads CASSQWGQTGNTIYF. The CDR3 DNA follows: TGCGCCAGCAGCCAGTGGGGACAAACGGGAAACACCATATATTTT.

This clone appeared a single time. CDR3 in amino acids: CASSRRGALGEQYF. CDR3 nucleotide sequence: TGTGCCAGCAGCCGGCGGGGGGCCCTAGGAGAGCAGTACTTC. The chain employs TRBV5-6 and TRBJ2-7; 8 nucleotides match TRBD2. This CDR3 region has 14 residues. Germline CDR1 and CDR2: SGHDT and YYEEEE. Trimming took 4 bases from V and 7 from J; bases not matched to a gene: 10.

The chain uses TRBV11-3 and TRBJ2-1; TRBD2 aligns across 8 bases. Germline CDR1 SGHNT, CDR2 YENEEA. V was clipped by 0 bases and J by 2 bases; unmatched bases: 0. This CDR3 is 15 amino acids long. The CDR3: CASSLELAAYNEQFF. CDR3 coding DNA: TGTGCCAGCAGCTTAGAACTAGCGGCCTACAATGAGCAGTTCTTC.

CDR3 amino acids: CASSLDRGPQHF. For the CDR3, the DNA is TGTGCCAGCAGCTTGGACAGGGGACCCCAGCATTTT. This chain connects TRBV7-2 to TRBJ1-5, with 9 bases that match TRBD1. In germline, CDR1 is SGHTA, CDR2 FQGNSA. V lost 3 bases, J lost 10 bases, and 1 base stayed unmatched. The CDR3 has 12 residues.

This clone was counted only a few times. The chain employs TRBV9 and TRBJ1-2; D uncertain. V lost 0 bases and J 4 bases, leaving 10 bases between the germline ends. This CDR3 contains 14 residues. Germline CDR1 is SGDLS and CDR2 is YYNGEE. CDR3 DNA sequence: TGTGCCAGCAGCGTAGGGGCAGACCTCTATGGCTACACCTTC. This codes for CASSVGADLYGYTF.

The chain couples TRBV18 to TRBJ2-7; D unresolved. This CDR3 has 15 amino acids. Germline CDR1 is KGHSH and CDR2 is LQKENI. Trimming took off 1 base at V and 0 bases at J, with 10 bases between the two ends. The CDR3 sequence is CASSPQWRNSYEQYF. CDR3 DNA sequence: TGTGCCAGCTCACCACAGTGGCGGAACTCCTACGAGCAGTACTTC.

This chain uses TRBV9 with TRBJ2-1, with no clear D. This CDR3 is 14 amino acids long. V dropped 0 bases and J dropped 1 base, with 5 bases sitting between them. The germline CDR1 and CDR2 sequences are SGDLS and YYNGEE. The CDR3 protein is CASSVEPSYNEQFF. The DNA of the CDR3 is TGTGCCAGCAGCGTAGAGCCTTCCTACAATGAGCAGTTCTTC. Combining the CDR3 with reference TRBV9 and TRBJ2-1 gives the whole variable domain DSGVTQTPKHLITATGQRVTLRCSPRSGDLSVYWYQQSLDQGLQFLIQYYNGEERAKGNILERFSAQQFPDLHSELNLSSLELGDSALYFCASSVEPSYNEQFFGPGTRLTVL.

The CDR3 sequence: CASRITGTGHYEQYF. The CDR3, as DNA: TGTGCCAGCAGGATAACCGGGACAGGGCACTACGAGCAGTACTTC. V is TRBV6-5 and J is TRBJ2-7, with 9 bases lining up with TRBD1. The CDR3 loop spans 15 amino acids. CDR1 is MNHEY, CDR2 SVGAGI, per germline. The trim removed 6 bases at V and 3 bases at J, leaving 9 bases unmatched.

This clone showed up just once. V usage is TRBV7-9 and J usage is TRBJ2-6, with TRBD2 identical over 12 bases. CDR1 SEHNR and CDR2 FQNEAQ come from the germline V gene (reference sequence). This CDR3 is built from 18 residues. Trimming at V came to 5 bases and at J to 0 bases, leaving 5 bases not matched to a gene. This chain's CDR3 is CASSVSSGRASGANVLTF. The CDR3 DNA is TGTGCCAGCAGCGTATCTAGCGGGAGGGCCTCTGGGGCCAACGTCCTGACTTTC. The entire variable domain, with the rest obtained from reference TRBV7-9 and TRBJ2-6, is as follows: DTGVSQNPRHKITKRGQNVTFRCDPISEHNRLYWYRQTLGQGPEFLTYFQNEAQLEKSRLLSDRFSAERPKGSFSTLEIQRTEQGDSAMYLCASSVSSGRASGANVLTFGAGSRLTVL.

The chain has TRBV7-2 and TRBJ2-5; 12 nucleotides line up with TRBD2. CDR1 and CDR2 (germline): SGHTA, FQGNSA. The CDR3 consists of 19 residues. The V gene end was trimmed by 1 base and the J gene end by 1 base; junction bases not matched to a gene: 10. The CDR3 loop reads CASSLDAGLAGSGQETQYF. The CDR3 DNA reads TGTGCCAGCAGCTTAGACGCAGGACTAGCGGGATCAGGCCAAGAGACCCAGTACTTC.

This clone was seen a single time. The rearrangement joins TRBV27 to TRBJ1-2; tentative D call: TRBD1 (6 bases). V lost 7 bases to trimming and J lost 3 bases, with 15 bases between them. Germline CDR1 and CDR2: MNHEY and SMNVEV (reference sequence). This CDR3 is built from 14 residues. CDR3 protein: CASMPLDRYYGYTF. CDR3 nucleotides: TGTGCCAGCATGCCCCTCGACAGGTACTATGGCTACACCTTC.

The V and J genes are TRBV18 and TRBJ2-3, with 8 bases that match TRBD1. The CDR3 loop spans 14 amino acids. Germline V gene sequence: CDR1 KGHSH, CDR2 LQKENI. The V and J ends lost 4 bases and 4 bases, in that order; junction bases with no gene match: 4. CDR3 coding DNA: TGTGCCAGCTCACTCGGACAGGGTGCAGATACGCAGTATTTT. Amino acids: CASSLGQGADTQYF.

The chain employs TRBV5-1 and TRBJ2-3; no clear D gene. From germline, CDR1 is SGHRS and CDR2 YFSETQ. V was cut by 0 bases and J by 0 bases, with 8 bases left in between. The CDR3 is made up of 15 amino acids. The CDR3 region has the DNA TGCGCCAGCAGCTTGGGACTTATTAGCACAGATACGCAGTATTTT. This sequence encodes CASSLGLISTDTQYF.

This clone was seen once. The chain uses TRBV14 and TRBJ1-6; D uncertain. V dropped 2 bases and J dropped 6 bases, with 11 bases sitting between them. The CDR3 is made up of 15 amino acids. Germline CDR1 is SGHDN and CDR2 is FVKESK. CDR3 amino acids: CASSQNGIRNSPLHF. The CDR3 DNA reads TGTGCCAGCAGCCAAAACGGGATCCGTAATTCACCCCTCCACTTT.

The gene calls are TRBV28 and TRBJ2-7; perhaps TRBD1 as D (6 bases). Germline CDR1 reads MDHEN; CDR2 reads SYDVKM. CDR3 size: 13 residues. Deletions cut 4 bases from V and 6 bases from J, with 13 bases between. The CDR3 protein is CASSWNKGGEQYF. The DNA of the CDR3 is TGTGCCAGCAGTTGGAATAAAGGGGGCGAGCAGTACTTC. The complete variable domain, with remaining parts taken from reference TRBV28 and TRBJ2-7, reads DVKVTQSSRYLVKRTGEKVFLECVQDMDHENMFWYRQDPGLGLRLIYFSYDVKMKEKGDIPEGYSVSREKKERFSLILESASTNQTSMYLCASSWNKGGEQYFGPGTRLTVT.

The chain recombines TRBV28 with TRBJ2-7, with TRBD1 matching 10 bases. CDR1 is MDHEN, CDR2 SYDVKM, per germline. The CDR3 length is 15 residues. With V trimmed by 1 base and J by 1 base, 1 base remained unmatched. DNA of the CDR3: TGTGCCAGCAGTTTATCGGGACAGGGGTCCTACGAGCAGTACTTC. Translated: CASSLSGQGSYEQYF.